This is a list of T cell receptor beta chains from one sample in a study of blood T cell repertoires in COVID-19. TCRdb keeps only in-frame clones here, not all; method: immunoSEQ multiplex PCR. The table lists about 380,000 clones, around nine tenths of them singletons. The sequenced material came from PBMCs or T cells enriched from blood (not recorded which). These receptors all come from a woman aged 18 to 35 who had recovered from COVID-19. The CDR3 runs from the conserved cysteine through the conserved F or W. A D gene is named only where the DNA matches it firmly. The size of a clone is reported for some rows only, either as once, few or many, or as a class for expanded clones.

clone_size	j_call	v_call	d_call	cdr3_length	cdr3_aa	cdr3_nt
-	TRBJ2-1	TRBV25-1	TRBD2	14	CASSIAGGNNEQFF	TGTGCCAGCAGTATAGCGGGGGGGAACAATGAGCAGTTCTTC
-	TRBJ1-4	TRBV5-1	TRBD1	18	CASSQGQGSNRANEKLFF	TGCGCCAGCAGCCAGGGACAGGGAAGTAATAGGGCTAATGAAAAACTGTTTTTT
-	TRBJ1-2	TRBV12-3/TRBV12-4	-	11	CASSSGYGYTF	TGTGCCAGCAGCTCAGGATATGGCTACACCTTC
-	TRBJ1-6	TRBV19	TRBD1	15	CASNPDRGNNSPLHF	TGTGCCAGTAACCCGGACAGGGGCAATAATTCACCCCTCCACTTT
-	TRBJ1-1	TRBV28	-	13	CASSLFSNTEAFF	TGTGCCAGCAGTTTGTTCAGTAACACTGAAGCTTTCTTT
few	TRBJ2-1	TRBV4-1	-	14	CASSQISSYNEQFF	TGCGCCAGCAGCCAAATCTCTTCCTACAATGAGCAGTTCTTC
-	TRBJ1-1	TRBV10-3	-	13	CAISEQQNTEAFF	TGTGCCATCAGTGAACAGCAGAACACTGAAGCTTTCTTT
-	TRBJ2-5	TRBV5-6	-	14	CASSLDSGQETQYF	TGTGCCAGCAGCTTGGACTCGGGCCAAGAGACCCAGTACTTC
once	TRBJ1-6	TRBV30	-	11	CAWSRESPLHF	TGTGCCTGGAGTCGGGAATCGCCCCTCCACTTT
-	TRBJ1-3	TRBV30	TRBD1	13	CAWSPTGGNTIYF	TGTGCCTGGAGTCCGACAGGGGGAAACACCATATATTTT
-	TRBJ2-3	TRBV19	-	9	CASGQRQYF	TGTGCCTCAGGACAGCGTCAGTATTTT
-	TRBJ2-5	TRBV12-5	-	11	CASGFGETQYF	TGTGCTAGTGGGTTCGGGGAGACCCAGTACTTC
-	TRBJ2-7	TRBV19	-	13	CASSRDSPYEQYF	TGTGCCAGTAGTCGGGACTCTCCCTACGAGCAGTACTTC
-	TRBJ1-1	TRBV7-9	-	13	CASSRGALTEAFF	TGTGCCAGCAGCCGGGGAGCTCTAACTGAAGCTTTCTTT
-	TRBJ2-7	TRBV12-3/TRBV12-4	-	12	CASSFPGSEQYF	TGTGCCAGCAGTTTTCCCGGTTCGGAGCAGTACTTC
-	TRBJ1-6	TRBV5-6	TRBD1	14	CASRGQGGNSPLHF	TGTGCCAGCCGAGGACAGGGGGGCAATTCACCCCTCCACTTT
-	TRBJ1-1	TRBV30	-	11	CAWSGRTEAFF	TGTGCCTGGAGTGGGCGGACTGAAGCTTTCTTT
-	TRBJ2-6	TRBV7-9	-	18	CASSLVRINPSGANVLTF	TGTGCCAGCAGCTTAGTGAGAATAAACCCCTCTGGGGCCAACGTCCTGACTTTC
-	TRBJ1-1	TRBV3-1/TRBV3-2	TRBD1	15	CASSQAGQGNTEAFF	TGTGCCAGCAGCCAAGCGGGACAGGGGAACACTGAAGCTTTCTTT
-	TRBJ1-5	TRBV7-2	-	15	CASSLGSRSNQPQHF	TGTGCCAGCAGCTTAGGAAGCCGAAGCAATCAGCCCCAGCATTTT
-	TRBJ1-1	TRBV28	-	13	CASSSGRGTEAFF	TGTGCCAGCAGTTCCGGAAGGGGAACCGAAGCTTTCTTT
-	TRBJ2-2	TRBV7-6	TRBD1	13	CASSKQGPGELFF	TGTGCCAGCAGCAAACAGGGGCCCGGGGAGCTGTTTTTT
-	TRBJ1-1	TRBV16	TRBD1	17	CASSQWDRVGSRTEAFF	TGTGCCAGCAGCCAATGGGACAGGGTAGGATCGAGGACTGAAGCTTTCTTT
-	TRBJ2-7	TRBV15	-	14	CATSRDPGSYEQYF	TGTGCCACCAGCAGAGATCCAGGCTCCTACGAGCAGTACTTC
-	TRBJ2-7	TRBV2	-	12	CATKTELGGQYF	TGTGCCACCAAGACAGAATTAGGGGGGCAGTACTTC
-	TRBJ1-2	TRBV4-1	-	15	CASSQHEAGNYGYTF	TGCGCCAGCAGCCAACATGAGGCAGGGAACTATGGCTACACCTTC
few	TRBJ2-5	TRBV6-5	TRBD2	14	CASSYLGGRETQYF	TGTGCCAGCAGTTATCTCGGCGGGAGAGAGACCCAGTACTTC
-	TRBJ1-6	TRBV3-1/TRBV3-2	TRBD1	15	CASSPYRDRGSPLHF	TGTGCCAGCAGCCCTTACCGGGACAGGGGTTCACCCCTCCACTTT
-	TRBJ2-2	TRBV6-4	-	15	CASSEGQLNTGELFF	TGTGCCAGCAGTGAAGGACAGCTAAACACCGGGGAGCTGTTTTTT
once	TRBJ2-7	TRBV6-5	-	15	CASTTFRVGLTEQYF	TGTGCCAGCACCACTTTCAGGGTGGGTTTGACGGAGCAGTACTTC
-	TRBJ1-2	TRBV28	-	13	CASSPVPPRGYTF	TGTGCCAGCAGCCCGGTGCCTCCGAGGGGCTACACCTTC
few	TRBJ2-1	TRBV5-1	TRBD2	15	CASSLQLAGHNEQFF	TGCGCCAGCAGCCTTCAACTAGCGGGGCACAATGAGCAGTTCTTC
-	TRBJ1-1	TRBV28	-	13	CASSFTGTTEAFF	TGTGCCAGCAGTTTTACAGGGACCACTGAAGCTTTCTTT
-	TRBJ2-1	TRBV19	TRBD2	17	CASSIRLAGAGYNEQFF	TGTGCCAGTAGTATCCGACTAGCGGGGGCCGGGTACAATGAGCAGTTCTTC
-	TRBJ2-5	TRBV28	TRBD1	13	CASSLSQGVTQYF	TGTGCCAGCAGTTTGTCGCAGGGGGTGACCCAGTACTTC
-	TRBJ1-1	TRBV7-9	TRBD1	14	CASSSGQGYTEAFF	TGTGCCAGCAGCTCGGGACAGGGGTACACTGAAGCTTTCTTT